Below, 21 T cell receptor beta chains from the same sample are listed, as sequenced in a study of blood T cell repertoires in COVID-19 (TCRdb year 2020). Libraries were prepared through the immunoSEQ multiplex PCR assay. Sourced from immuneACCESS, this table was stored by TCRdb with only in-frame sequences that have V and J called. A share of the clones is absent; for the studies checked, an unresolved V gene accounts for under half, and the remainder has no known explanation. The table for this sample lists around 280,000 clones; 88% of them were counted only once. The ten top clones hold about 11% of the sample. Source material: peripheral blood. The receptors derive from a young woman with COVID-19, enrolled during active disease.

The CDR3 coding sequence is TGTGCCAGCAATCAGGGTAGCGGGAGTTTGAATGAGCAGTTCTTC. Encoded protein: CASNQGSGSLNEQFF. This chain links TRBV2 with TRBJ2-1; 9 bases line up with TRBD2. In germline, CDR1 is SNHLY, CDR2 FYNNEI. The CDR3 loop spans 15 amino acids. V lost 7 bases and J lost 7; bases outside the gene matches: 11.

The chain has TRBV10-3 and TRBJ2-3, with 8 bases that match TRBD2. J was trimmed by 6 bases and V by 0 bases; bases with no gene match: 2. This CDR3 has 14 residues. Germline CDR1 reads ENHRY; CDR2 reads SYGVKD. The CDR3 loop reads CAISESSGSDTQYF. DNA for the CDR3: TGTGCCATCAGTGAGTCAAGCGGGAGTGATACGCAGTATTTT.

The gene calls are TRBV10-2 and TRBJ2-7; 9 positions match TRBD2. Per the germline V gene, CDR1 is WSHSY and CDR2 is SAAADI. J lost 0 bases, V lost 11 bases, and 2 bases had no gene match. The CDR3 is 12 residues long. The CDR3 DNA is TGCGCCGCTAGCGGGGACTCCTACGAGCAGTACTTC. Encoded protein: CAASGDSYEQYF.

This clone was seen only a few times. CDR3 nucleotides: TGTGCCAGTAGTAAGTTCCTAGCGGGAGCCTACGAGCAGTACTTC. Translation: CASSKFLAGAYEQYF. This chain connects TRBV19 to TRBJ2-7, with 10 nucleotides matching TRBD2. The CDR3 runs to 15 residues. With V trimmed by 4 bases and J by 2 bases, 5 bases remained unmatched. Germline CDR1 is LNHDA and CDR2 is SQIVND (reference sequence). Based on the CDR3 plus reference TRBV19 and TRBJ2-7, the full variable domain is DGGITQSPKYLFRKEGQNVTLSCEQNLNHDAMYWYRQDPGQGLRLIYYSQIVNDFQKGDIAEGYSVSREKKESFPLTVTSAQKNPTAFYLCASSKFLAGAYEQYFGPGTRLTVT.

This chain joins TRBV6-5 and TRBJ1-2; 7 bases fit TRBD1. CDR3 length: 15 residues. Trimming removed 8 bases from V and 4 bases from J; junction bases left unmatched: 13. Germline V gene lookup returns CDR1 MNHEY and CDR2 SVGAGI. The CDR3 nucleotides are TGTGCCAGCGGCGGGACAGCGAACCCTTCCTATGGCTACACCTTC. Translation: CASGGTANPSYGYTF.

This sequence joins TRBV28 and TRBJ2-3; D remains ambiguous. V gave up 3 bases and J gave up 6 bases, with 4 bases separating them. The CDR3 is 11 residues long. The germline CDR1 and CDR2 sequences are MDHEN and SYDVKM. The CDR3 is CASSFRDTQYF. The CDR3 nucleotides are TGTGCCAGCAGTTTCCGGGATACGCAGTATTTT.

The chain is built from TRBV27 and TRBJ1-4; no definite D call. Germline CDR1 reads MNHEY; CDR2 reads SMNVEV (reference sequence). This CDR3 has 16 amino acids. Between the trimmed V and J ends, which lost 6 bases and 4 bases, there was a span of 18 bases. The CDR3 nucleotides are TGTGCCAGCAGCCCCTTAGGAGGGCCGCTTAATGAAAAACTGTTTTTT. It specifies CASSPLGGPLNEKLFF.

The chain couples TRBV7-2 to TRBJ2-1, with a possible D match to TRBD2 (5 bases). The CDR3 sequence is 12 residues long. Deletions cut 1 base from V and 16 bases from J, with 14 bases between. Germline V lookup: CDR1 SGHTA, CDR2 FQGNSA. CDR3 loop: CASSLGAREGFF. CDR3 DNA: TGTGCCAGCAGCTTAGGGGCGCGAGAGGGCTTCTTC. Filled out from reference TRBV7-2 and TRBJ2-1, the complete variable domain reads GAGVSQSPSNKVTEKGKDVELRCDPISGHTALYWYRQSLGQGLEFLIYFQGNSAPDKSGLPSDRFSAERTGGSVSTLTIQRTQQEDSAVYLCASSLGAREGFFGPGTRLTVL.

The gene calls are TRBV28 and TRBJ1-5, with a possible D match to TRBD1 (5 bases). Trimming took 3 bases from V and 6 from J, leaving 15 bases between them. CDR1 and CDR2 from the germline V gene are MDHEN and SYDVKM. The CDR3 is 15 residues long. The CDR3 region is CASSFGRVRGQPQHF. The CDR3 region has the DNA TGTGCCAGCAGTTTCGGCAGGGTACGTGGTCAGCCCCAGCATTTT.

The V and J genes are TRBV29-1 and TRBJ1-2; TRBD1 aligns across 10 bases. This CDR3 region has 14 residues. Trimming at V came to 2 bases and at J to 4 bases, leaving 4 bases not matched to a gene. Germline V CDR1 and CDR2: SQVTM, ANQGSEA. DNA of the CDR3: TGCAGCGTTGAATCGACAGGGGGCAGCTATGGCTACACCTTC. Encoded protein: CSVESTGGSYGYTF.

This chain connects TRBV18 to TRBJ1-3; 9 positions match TRBD1. V was clipped by 1 base and J by 0 bases; unmatched bases: 4. Germline loops: CDR1 KGHSH, CDR2 LQKENI. This CDR3 has 17 residues. In nucleotides, the CDR3 is TGTGCCAGCTCACCACTCCAGGACAGGGGCTCTGGAAACACCATATATTTT. Translated, it gives CASSPLQDRGSGNTIYF.

The V gene is TRBV5-1, the J gene TRBJ2-4; 7 bases line up with TRBD1. CDR3 length equals 13 residues. Germline V gene data show CDR1 as SGHRS and CDR2 as YFSETQ. V lost 3 bases and J lost 7; bases outside the gene matches: 4. This CDR3 reads CASSSTGENIQYF. The CDR3 coding sequence is TGCGCCAGCAGCTCAACAGGGGAGAACATTCAGTACTTC.

V and J are TRBV3-1 (or the pseudogene TRBV3-2) and TRBJ2-1; maybe TRBD2 (5 bases). Germline assignment: CDR1 LGHDT and CDR2 YNNKEL (reference sequence). V lost 0 bases and J 3 bases, leaving 9 bases between the germline ends. The CDR3 has 15 residues. This chain's CDR3 is CASSQESGYYNEQFF. The CDR3 DNA follows: TGTGCCAGCAGCCAAGAGTCGGGGTACTACAATGAGCAGTTCTTC.

This chain connects TRBV27 to TRBJ2-3; TRBD2 matches at 12 bases. V lost 4 bases and J lost 7; bases outside the gene matches: 9. Looked up from germline, CDR1 is MNHEY and CDR2 is SMNVEV (reference sequence). The CDR3 length is 16 residues. The CDR3 DNA sequence: TGTGCCAGCAGTTCCCGGACTAGCGGGAATTCAAATACGCAGTATTTT. Protein product: CASSSRTSGNSNTQYF.

This chain joins TRBV5-4 and TRBJ2-5, with D tentatively TRBD2 (7 bases). Germline lookup yields CDR1 SGHNT and CDR2 YYREEE (reference sequence). Trimming removed 2 bases at V and 2 bases at J, with 10 bases between. CDR3 length equals 14 residues. CDR3 residues: CASSLGGDQETQYF. The CDR3, as DNA: TGTGCCAGCAGCTTAGGGGGGGATCAAGAGACCCAGTACTTC.

J is TRBJ1-1 and V is TRBV7-2; D may be TRBD1 (5 bases). Germline V lookup: CDR1 SGHTA, CDR2 FQGNSA. The CDR3 has 14 amino acids. Trimming took off 6 bases at V and 0 bases at J, with 11 bases between the two ends. The CDR3 DNA is TGTGCCAGCAGTAGGGGTCCAGTGAACACTGAAGCTTTCTTT. Its protein is CASSRGPVNTEAFF.

The chain couples TRBV28 to TRBJ1-3; the D gene is possibly TRBD1 (6 bases). The CDR3 is 14 residues long. Per the germline V gene, CDR1 is MDHEN and CDR2 is SYDVKM. V lost 5 bases and J lost 2, with 10 bases in between. CDR3 nucleotide sequence: TGTGCCAGCAGTGCCTACAGGGCTGGAAACACCATATATTTT. Amino acid sequence: CASSAYRAGNTIYF. The full variable domain, in which reference TRBV28 and TRBJ1-3 provide the parts outside the CDR3, is DVKVTQSSRYLVKRTGEKVFLECVQDMDHENMFWYRQDPGLGLRLIYFSYDVKMKEKGDIPEGYSVSREKKERFSLILESASTNQTSMYLCASSAYRAGNTIYFGEGSWLTVV.

V and J are TRBV7-3 and TRBJ2-2; 9 bases agree with TRBD1. V lost 2 bases and J lost 1; bases outside the gene matches: 2. Germline V lookup: CDR1 SGHTA, CDR2 FQGTGA. CDR3 length: 16 amino acids. CDR3 sequence: CASSLGTGLNTGELFF. Written as DNA, the CDR3 is TGTGCCAGCAGCTTAGGGACAGGGTTGAACACCGGGGAGCTGTTTTTT.

This clone was observed a handful of times. This chain joins TRBV2 and TRBJ2-7; 12 bases are shared with TRBD2. V trimming: 10 bases; J trimming: 5 bases; junction bases outside the gene matches: 9. The germline CDR1 and CDR2 sequences are SNHLY and FYNNEI. There are 14 residues in the CDR3. Written as DNA, the CDR3 is TGTGCCACCCGCGGGACTAGCGGGCCCAACGAGCAGTACTTC. It encodes CATRGTSGPNEQYF.

This clone appeared once. The chain joins TRBV5-6 to TRBJ2-7; D perhaps matches TRBD2 (6 bases). Germline V lookup: CDR1 SGHDT, CDR2 YYEEEE. The CDR3 has 15 amino acids. The ends were cut back, 2 bases at V and 2 bases at J, with 14 bases in the middle. CDR3: CASSLGGGSAYEQYF. The CDR3 DNA sequence: TGTGCCAGCAGCTTAGGAGGAGGGAGCGCCTACGAGCAGTACTTC.

The V call is TRBV2, the J call TRBJ2-7; TRBD2 might be the D (5 bases). Germline-derived CDR1 and CDR2 are SNHLY and FYNNEI. The CDR3 runs to 12 residues. V shed 6 bases and J shed 6 bases, with 12 bases lying between them. CDR3 nucleotides: TGTGCCAGCAGGTACGGGGTTATCGAGCAGTACTTC. Its translation is CASRYGVIEQYF. Together with reference TRBV2 and TRBJ2-7, the CDR3 gives the full variable domain: EPEVTQTPSHQVTQMGQEVILRCVPISNHLYFYWYRQILGQKVEFLVSFYNNEISEKSEIFDDQFSVERPDGSNFTLKIRSTKLEDSAMYFCASRYGVIEQYFGPGTRLTVT.